This TCR beta chain was recovered during a study of T-cell reconstitution after alpha-beta-depleted transplantation in children (dated by TCRdb to 2016 to 2017). Regarding the study in general: T-cell immune reconstitution after TCRalphabeta/CD19-depleted allogeneic hematopoietic cell transplantation in children was quantitatively tracked in the study by means of TCR repertoire profiling. Overall study results and their limits: The apparently early recovery of alphabetaT-cell counts about two months after transplant reportedly depended on only several hundred rapidly expanded clones that came from non-depleted graft cells. In some patients, the high TCRbeta diversity seen at day 60 was put down to recipient T cells and intrathymic progenitors that had survived conditioning. Hyperexpanded clone frequencies declined over subsequent months; after one year, T-cell counts and TCRbeta diversity were mostly attributed to newly produced T cells.

In regard to this clonotype: Its antigen is not yet known. No base quality information exists; no much larger clone differs at one position.

Library prep was done by PCR. TCRdb records Illumina HiSeq 2500 as the sequencer. To normalize quantification of the TCRbeta repertoire, the TCR libraries were built with molecular barcoding that relied on unique molecular identifiers. The public reads were reprocessed in TCRdb via fastp at Q25 and MiXCR, keeping in-frame beta chains. Rows with a matching CDR3 protein are joined into one entry that keeps the most common DNA and genes. This sample has 90,000 to 150,000 distinct CDR3 sequences in its table, and under 25% of those were observed once. The ten largest make up approximately 10% of the sample. The CDR3 contains 15 residues, cysteine and phenylalanine counted. Of all the DNA, just the CDR3 is kept, 45 bases in frame from base 1. The germline V gene specifies MNHEY as CDR1 and SVGEGT as CDR2. The V and J ends are trimmed by 5 bases and 2 bases, leaving 13 bases between them. Sample treatment or condition, as interpreted from the label and publication: allogeneic hematopoietic cell transplantation with graft depleted of TCRalphabeta T cells and CD19 B cells. Transplant recipients were children who received TCRalphabeta/CD19-depleted allogeneic hematopoietic cell grafts.

The chain is made from TRBV6-2 or TRBV6-3 and TRBJ2-1; the D gene is possibly TRBD2, with 5 bases matching. The origin of this receptor is a male patient under 10 years old who had a stem cell transplant for chronic granulomatous disease, so the T cells may come from the graft donor. The sample was PBMCs, mostly from graft donor cells, taken 180 days after TCRalphabeta/CD19-depleted stem cell transplant. The CDR3 reads as follows: CASSPKGGTYNEQFF. The DNA sequence follows: TGTGCCAGCAGTCCCAAAGGAGGTACCTACAATGAGCAGTTCTTC.